This paragraph covers one T cell receptor beta chain sequence. The CDR3 spans 13 residues. V was pared by 7 bases and J by 6 bases, with 2 bases of the junction left unmatched. Per germline, CDR1 MNHNY and CDR2 SVGAGI (reference sequence). The data were taken from a study of radiation and T cells in renal cell carcinoma. Time point: baseline pretreatment blood. The treatment here: 15 Gy SBRT to primary tumor, nephrectomy 4 weeks later. Data came from immunoSEQ multiplex PCR; TCRdb stores just in-frame clones and leaves some out. Here the sample spans about 130,000 clones, roughly 80% being singletons. Here the sequenced sample was blood, taken from a patient whose treatment included radiotherapy and nephrectomy. The source of this sequence is a woman aged 55-70 years with renal cell carcinoma. The chain carries TRBV6-6 and TRBJ1-5; 11 bases fit TRBD1. CDR3 DNA: TGTGCCAGCACCGGGACAGGGGGTCAGCCCCAGCATTTT. Protein: CASTGTGGQPQHF.